The 20 T cell receptor beta chains reported below all come from one sample, sequenced in a study of cytomegalovirus exposure and HLA in healthy donors. Researchers ran the PCR with 60 Vbeta and 13 Jbeta primers. TCRdb's table, derived via immunoSEQ multiplex PCR, lists solely in-frame clones and lacks some. The sample lists roughly 200,000 clones; roughly 84% were seen once. Specimen: PBMCs. The receptors originated from a man between 45 and 60 years old in good health and CMV-seronegative.

V and J are TRBV7-2 and TRBJ2-2, with no clear D. This CDR3 spans 14 amino acids. Trimming removed 5 bases from V and 1 base from J, with 8 bases in between. Germline CDR1 and CDR2: SGHTA and FQGNSA. The CDR3 is CASSKDKNTGELFF. In nucleotides, the CDR3 is TGTGCCAGCAGCAAAGACAAGAACACCGGGGAGCTGTTTTTT. Together with reference TRBV7-2 and TRBJ2-2, the CDR3 gives the full variable domain: GAGVSQSPSNKVTEKGKDVELRCDPISGHTALYWYRQSLGQGLEFLIYFQGNSAPDKSGLPSDRFSAERTGGSVSTLTIQRTQQEDSAVYLCASSKDKNTGELFFGEGSRLTVL.

The J gene is TRBJ2-7, the V gene TRBV5-5, with 8 nucleotides matching TRBD1. V lost 0 bases, J lost 4 bases, and 12 bases stayed unmatched. Germline V gene sequence: CDR1 SGHKS, CDR2 YYEKEE (reference sequence). There are 17 residues in the CDR3. The CDR3 DNA reads as TGTGCCAGCAGCTTGGGTTGGGACAGGCGTCGGTCTTACGAGCAGTACTTC. Amino acids: CASSLGWDRRRSYEQYF.

This chain connects TRBV11-2 to TRBJ2-7, with a weak D call TRBD2 (5 bases). CDR3 length: 13 amino acids. Germline values: CDR1 SGHAT, CDR2 FQNNGV. The V gene lost 5 bases and the J gene lost 2 bases, with 10 bases spanning the gap. CDR3 nucleotides: TGTGCCAGCAGCAGAGGGTACCCCTACGAGCAGTACTTC. Residues: CASSRGYPYEQYF.

V usage is TRBV9 and J usage is TRBJ1-1, with a weak D call TRBD1 (6 bases). With 4 bases removed from V and 3 bases from J, the gap between germline ends came to 10 bases. The CDR3 sequence is 13 residues long. Germline-derived CDR1 and CDR2 are SGDLS and YYNGEE. Here the CDR3 DNA reads TGTGCCAGCAGCCAATCAGGGGACACTGAAGCTTTCTTT. This gives the protein CASSQSGDTEAFF.

The J gene is TRBJ2-3, the V gene TRBV11-2; 9 bases map to TRBD2. The CDR3 loop spans 17 amino acids. Per germline, CDR1 SGHAT and CDR2 FQNNGV. V shed 4 bases and J 0 bases; nucleotides not matched to a gene: 8. CDR3 coding DNA: TGTGCCAGCAGCTCATCGGGACTAGCTTTTAGCACAGATACGCAGTATTTT. It yields the protein CASSSSGLAFSTDTQYF. Using reference TRBV11-2 and TRBJ2-3 for the parts outside the CDR3, the full variable domain is EAGVAQSPRYKIIEKRQSVAFWCNPISGHATLYWYQQILGQGPKLLIQFQNNGVVDDSQLPKDRFSAERLKGVDSTLKIQPAKLEDSAVYLCASSSSGLAFSTDTQYFGPGTRLTVL.

The gene calls are TRBV4-1 and TRBJ2-5, with 12 nucleotides matching TRBD2. Germline V gene data show CDR1 as MGHRA and CDR2 as YSYEKL. The J segment lost 3 bases and the V segment lost 5 bases, leaving 10 bases of the junction unmatched. CDR3 length: 17 amino acids. This CDR3 reads CASSSGLAGMVEETQYF. The CDR3 DNA sequence: TGCGCCAGCAGCTCTGGACTAGCGGGGATGGTGGAAGAGACCCAGTACTTC.

J is TRBJ1-4 and V is TRBV5-4, with TRBD1 as a possible D gene (6 bases). Trimming cost V 3 bases and J 3 bases, with 12 bases left between them. CDR1 and CDR2 (germline): SGHNT, YYREEE (reference sequence). CDR3 size: 15 residues. The CDR3 is CASSSSGASNEKLFF. The DNA for the CDR3 is TGTGCCAGCAGCTCGTCAGGGGCGTCTAATGAAAAACTGTTTTTT.

The CDR3 DNA is TGTGCCAGCACCGAGGGAGGGCTGGATACGCAGTATTTT. This codes for CASTEGGLDTQYF. The chain recombines TRBV6-1 with TRBJ2-3; the match to TRBD2 covers 7 bases. The CDR3 loop spans 13 amino acids. Germline CDR1 reads MNHNS; CDR2 reads SASEGT. V was pared by 7 bases and J by 6 bases, with 7 bases of the junction left unmatched.

The V gene is TRBV28, the J gene TRBJ1-2; 10 positions match TRBD1. The V and J ends lost 4 bases and 6 bases, in that order; junction bases with no gene match: 11. CDR1 and CDR2 (germline): MDHEN, SYDVKM. CDR3 length: 16 residues. CDR3 loop: CASSSSGGQGLDGYTF. DNA for the CDR3: TGTGCCAGCAGTTCATCGGGGGGACAGGGGTTGGATGGCTACACCTTC.

The chain uses TRBV9 and TRBJ2-7; tentatively, D is TRBD2 (6 bases). Germline loops: CDR1 SGDLS, CDR2 YYNGEE. Trimming shortened V by 3 bases and J by 0 bases, and 7 bases separated the two germline ends. This CDR3 spans 13 amino acids. For the CDR3, the DNA is TGTGCCAGCAGCGGGCGGGGCTCCTACGAGCAGTACTTC. Encoded protein: CASSGRGSYEQYF.

The chain couples TRBV6-1 to TRBJ1-5, with D unresolved. The germline CDR1 and CDR2 sequences are MNHNS and SASEGT. Trimming took off 5 bases at V and 3 bases at J, with 14 bases between the two ends. The CDR3 runs to 15 residues. CDR3: CASSFSSILNQPQHF. In DNA, the CDR3 is TGTGCCAGCAGTTTTTCCAGTATCCTCAATCAGCCCCAGCATTTT.

This chain links TRBV2 with TRBJ1-1, with 9 positions matching TRBD1. CDR1 is SNHLY, CDR2 FYNNEI, per germline. The CDR3 loop spans 13 amino acids. V was clipped by 7 bases and J by 11 bases; unmatched bases: 11. CDR3 region: CASITGGFQRAFF. The CDR3 coding sequence is TGTGCCAGCATTACAGGGGGCTTCCAAAGGGCTTTCTTT.

This chain links TRBV13 with TRBJ2-5; 7 bases agree with TRBD2. V was clipped by 0 bases and J by 5 bases; unmatched bases: 0. Germline CDR1 and CDR2: PRHDT and FYEKMQ (reference sequence). The CDR3 sequence is 13 residues long. As DNA, the CDR3 is TGTGCCAGCAGCTTAGGCGGGGGGGAGACCCAGTACTTC. Its translation: CASSLGGGETQYF.

The rearrangement joins TRBV7-3 to TRBJ2-1, with unresolved D. CDR1 and CDR2 (germline): SGHTA, FQGTGA. CDR3 size: 15 residues. V lost 5 bases and J 4 bases, leaving 15 bases between the germline ends. The CDR3 loop reads CASSESSLTYNEQFF. The CDR3 DNA reads TGTGCCAGCAGCGAATCCAGTCTGACATACAATGAGCAGTTCTTC.

Comment on this clone: The sample has other DNA sequences that encode this CDR3 too. The gene calls are TRBV5-4 and TRBJ2-2; perhaps TRBD2 as D (5 bases). Germline V gene sequence: CDR1 SGHNT, CDR2 YYREEE (reference sequence). The CDR3 runs 15 residues. The V end was cut by 4 bases, the J end by 0 bases, with 10 bases between. The CDR3, as DNA: TGTGCCAGCAGCCCCTCCGGGACGAACACCGGGGAGCTGTTTTTT. It yields the protein CASSPSGTNTGELFF.

As concerns this clone: Within the sample, other DNA sequences also encode this same CDR3. V is TRBV4-2 and J is TRBJ2-1; 10 bases map to TRBD2. There are 17 residues in the CDR3. Germline CDR1 is LGHNA and CDR2 is YNFKEQ. The V and J ends lost 9 bases and 5 bases, in that order; junction bases with no gene match: 16. DNA of the CDR3: TGTGCCAGTGAGAGTCCACTAGCGGGATTACACAACAATGAGCAGTTCTTC. This sequence encodes CASESPLAGLHNNEQFF.

The CDR3 is CASSGAGTGDEQYF. DNA of the CDR3: TGTGCCAGCAGCGGAGCCGGGACAGGGGACGAGCAGTACTTC. V and J are TRBV5-6 and TRBJ2-7; TRBD1 matches 10 bases. Losses at the gene ends were 4 bases for V and 5 bases for J; bases not matched to a gene: 6. The germline gives CDR1 SGHDT, CDR2 YYEEEE. CDR3 length: 14 amino acids.

The rearrangement links TRBV29-1 to TRBJ2-2, with 8 bases lining up with TRBD1. V was pared by 6 bases and J by 2 bases, with 5 bases of the junction left unmatched. Germline-derived CDR1 and CDR2 are SQVTM and ANQGSEA. This CDR3 spans 14 amino acids. CDR3 nucleotides: TGCAGCGTAACAGGGGGAACTAACACCGGGGAGCTGTTTTTT. Translation gives CSVTGGTNTGELFF.

The CDR3 sequence: CASSLGDYEYF. The CDR3 nucleotides are TGTGCCAGCAGTTTAGGAGACTACGAGTACTTC. This chain links TRBV27 with TRBJ2-5; TRBD2 might be the D (5 bases). Germline CDR1 is MNHEY and CDR2 is SMNVEV (reference sequence). This CDR3 contains 11 residues. Trimming shortened V by 2 bases and J by 12 bases, and 10 bases separated the two germline ends.

This clone came up a few times. CDR3 loop: CASSYSGTASNEKLFF. DNA of the CDR3: TGTGCCAGCAGTTACTCCGGGACAGCAAGTAATGAAAAACTGTTTTTT. The chain is built from TRBV6-5 and TRBJ1-4, with TRBD1 identical over 7 bases. V lost 0 bases, J lost 4 bases, and 5 bases stayed unmatched. The CDR3 totals 16 residues. Germline CDR1 is MNHEY and CDR2 is SVGAGI.